This T cell receptor (beta chain) was captured by sequencing in a study of early T cells in non-severe SARS-CoV-2 infection. Study results and caveats: A preference for anti-spike CD8 responses marked VDJdb matching, which missed private and CD4 specificities.

One entry per CDR3 protein, called by TCRdb with MiXCR from the 5' RACE reads. The repertoire consists of roughly 92,000 distinct CDR3 sequences, with less than 15% occurring once and the leading ten covering nearly 4.5%. As to this clonotype: Its specificity is not known.

The TCR comes from an adult who was a healthcare worker with PCR-confirmed SARS-CoV-2 infection or an uninfected control (not recorded which). Sequencing used whole blood, obtained at baseline.

The CDR3 nucleotides read TGTGCCAGCAGCCCGGGACAGTACTCCTACGAGCAGTACTTC. It yields the protein CASSPGQYSYEQYF. The chain links TRBV11-2 to TRBJ2-7, with 7 bases aligning to TRBD1. J lost 0 bases, V lost 5 bases, and 4 bases had no gene match. This CDR3 comprises 14 residues. Germline CDR1 reads SGHAT; CDR2 reads FQNNGV.